This T cell receptor beta chain was obtained from a study of cytomegalovirus exposure and HLA in healthy donors. Study-wide context: Out of 150 million to 200 million T cells, an earlier analysis found some 110 million unique TCR beta sequences in total. Regarding the study as a whole: Per a later analysis, 18,000 or so TCR beta sequences showed association with HLA alleles at 0.05 false discovery rate. Cytomegalovirus-associated TCR beta chains were listed, numbering 164.

Despite likely unrecorded immune exposures, the donors were nominally healthy at the time of sampling. Vbeta (60) and Jbeta (13) primers were used in the PCR. Sequencing used immunoSEQ multiplex PCR; TCRdb keeps in-frame clones, though not all of them. The sample carries fewer than 150,000 clones, about 73% recorded once. As concerns this clone: What it binds is not known.

The sequence came from a woman aged 40-49 years in good health and CMV-seropositive. The sequencing input was PBMCs.

The CDR3: CASARTEALSGANVLTF. The CDR3 coding sequence is TGTGCCAGCGCTAGGACGGAGGCTTTATCTGGGGCCAACGTCCTGACTTTC. The chain joins TRBV7-9 to TRBJ2-6; TRBD2 is a possible D gene (5 bases). The CDR3 length is 17 residues. The germline CDR1 and CDR2 sequences are SEHNR and FQNEAQ (reference sequence). V was clipped by 8 bases and J by 1 base, with 18 bases between them.